This record looks at one T cell receptor (beta chain) sequence and its context. As handled by the study authors: Estimated nucleated cell counts came from reference gene primer amplification. Libraries were prepared by immunoSEQ multiplex PCR; TCRdb keeps only in-frame clonotypes and omits some of them. For V, J and clone size, that table is used; D and trimming come from the DNA. The sample yields about 150,000 clones, 75% to 90% seen once. These data come from a study of blood T cell repertoires in COVID-19. Study information: The United States, Italy and Spain were the sources of the acute and convalescent COVID-19 samples. Sources were T cells, B-cell-depleted T cells, or PBMCs; the material itself was cDNA or gDNA.

The receptor's source is a woman aged 55-69 years with active or convalescent COVID-19. The source material was peripheral blood.

DNA for the CDR3: TGTGCCAGCAGTGATGGGACAGGGGATAATTCACCCCTCCACTTT. This codes for CASSDGTGDNSPLHF. V usage is TRBV25-1 and J usage is TRBJ1-6; 10 positions agree with TRBD1. The germline CDR1 and CDR2 sequences are MGHDK and SYGVNS. V trimming: 3 bases; J trimming: 5 bases; junction bases outside the gene matches: 1. The CDR3 covers 15 residues.